This T cell receptor beta chain came from a study of blood T cell repertoires in COVID-19. Whole-study context: Samples representing acute and convalescent COVID-19 were sourced from the United States, Italy and Spain.

In the original processing: By means of reference gene primer amplification, nucleated cell counts were estimated. The protocol was immunoSEQ multiplex PCR, while the TCRdb copy is restricted to in-frame clones and leaves out a portion. V and J calls and clone size are given by that table; D and trimming were obtained from the DNA. The sample yields about 50,000 clones, about 88% seen once. The sample holds a few counts of this clone. Seattle participants joined during active infection and were tracked over time. This CDR3 has 16 residues. The J segment lost 4 bases and the V segment lost 4 bases, leaving 11 bases of the junction unmatched. CDR1 is KGHSH and CDR2 is LQKENI in the germline V gene.

This TCR was recovered from a woman aged 60 to 75 with COVID-19, enrolled during active disease. The sample consisted of peripheral blood. This chain joins TRBV18 and TRBJ1-1; 8 bases are a match to TRBD1. The CDR3 loop is CASSQRGGQEGTEAFF. The CDR3 nucleotides are TGTGCCAGCTCACAAAGAGGGGGACAGGAGGGCACTGAAGCTTTCTTT.